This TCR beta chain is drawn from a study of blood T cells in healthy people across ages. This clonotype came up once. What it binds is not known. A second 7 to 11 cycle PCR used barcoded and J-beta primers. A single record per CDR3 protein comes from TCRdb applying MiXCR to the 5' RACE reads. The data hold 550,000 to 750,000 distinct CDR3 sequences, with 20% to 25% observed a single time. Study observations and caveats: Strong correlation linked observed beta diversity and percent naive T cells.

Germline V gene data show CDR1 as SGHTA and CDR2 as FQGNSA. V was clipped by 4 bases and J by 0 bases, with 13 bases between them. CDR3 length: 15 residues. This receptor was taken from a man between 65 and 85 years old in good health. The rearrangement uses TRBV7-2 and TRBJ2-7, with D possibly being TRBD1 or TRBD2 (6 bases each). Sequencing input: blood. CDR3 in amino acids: CASSSYGGSSYEQYF. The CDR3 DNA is TGTGCCAGCAGCTCTTACGGGGGCAGCTCCTACGAGCAGTACTTC.